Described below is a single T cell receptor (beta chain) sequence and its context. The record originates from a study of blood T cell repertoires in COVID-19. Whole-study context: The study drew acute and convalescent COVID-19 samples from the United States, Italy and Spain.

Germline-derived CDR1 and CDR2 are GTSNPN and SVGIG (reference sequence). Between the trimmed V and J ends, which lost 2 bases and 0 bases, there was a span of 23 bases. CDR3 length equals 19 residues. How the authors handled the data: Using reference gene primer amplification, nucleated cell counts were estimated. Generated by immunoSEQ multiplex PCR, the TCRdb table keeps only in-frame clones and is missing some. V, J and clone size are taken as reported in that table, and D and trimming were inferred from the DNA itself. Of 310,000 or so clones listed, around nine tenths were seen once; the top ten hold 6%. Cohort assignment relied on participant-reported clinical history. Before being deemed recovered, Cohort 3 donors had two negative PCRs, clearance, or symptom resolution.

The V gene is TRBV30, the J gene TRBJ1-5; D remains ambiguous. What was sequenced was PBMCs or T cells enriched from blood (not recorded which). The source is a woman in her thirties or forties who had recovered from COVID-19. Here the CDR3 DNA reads TGTGCCTGGAGTTCTGGGGTCGTGGAGGGAGAGGATAGCAATCAGCCCCAGCATTTT. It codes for CAWSSGVVEGEDSNQPQHF.